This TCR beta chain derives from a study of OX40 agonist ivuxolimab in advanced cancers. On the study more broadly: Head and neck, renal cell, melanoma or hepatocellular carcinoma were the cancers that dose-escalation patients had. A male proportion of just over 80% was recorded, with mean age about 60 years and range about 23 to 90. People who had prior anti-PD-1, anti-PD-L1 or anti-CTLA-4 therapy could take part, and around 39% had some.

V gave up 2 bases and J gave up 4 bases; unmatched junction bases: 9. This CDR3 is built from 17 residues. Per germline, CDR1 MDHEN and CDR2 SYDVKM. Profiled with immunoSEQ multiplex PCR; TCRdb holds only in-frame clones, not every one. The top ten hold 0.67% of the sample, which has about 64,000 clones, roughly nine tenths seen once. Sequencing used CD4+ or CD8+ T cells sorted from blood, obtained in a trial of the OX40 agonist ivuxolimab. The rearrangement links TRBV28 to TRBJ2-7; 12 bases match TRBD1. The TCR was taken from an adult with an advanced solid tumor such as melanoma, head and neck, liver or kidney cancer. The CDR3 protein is CASSLGTGTGGWYEQYF. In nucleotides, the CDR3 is TGTGCCAGCAGTTTAGGGACCGGGACAGGGGGCTGGTACGAGCAGTACTTC.